This T cell receptor (beta chain) comes out of a study of CD8 T cell repertoires and HIV-1 epitope variants. The wider study: Separate wells received one of Twenty-five Gag or Nef variant peptides. Tested: three Gag epitope families, Nef HW9 and YT9. Separate from the cultures, 1M uncultured T cells served as baseline.

TCR beta CDR3 was sequenced at survey depth on immunoSEQ. Sequencing was performed with immunoSEQ multiplex PCR; in TCRdb, only in-frame clones are kept and a portion is missing. The table shows several thousand clones, with over 60% occurring only once. Comments on this clone: Its specificity is not known.

V was trimmed by 0 bases and J by 11 bases, leaving 10 bases between them. Germline values: CDR1 SQVTM, CDR2 ANQGSEA. The CDR3 loop spans 12 amino acids. The sequenced sample consisted of cultured CD8+ T cells derived from PBMCs. The J gene is TRBJ2-2, the V gene TRBV29-1; no reliable D call. This receptor was identified in a male donor with HIV. DNA of the CDR3: TGCAGCGTTGAAGACGCCGGCATCGAGCTGTTTTTT. Encoded protein: CSVEDAGIELFF.